The 24 T cell receptor beta chains below were found in one sample sequenced in a study of blood T cell repertoires in COVID-19. The assay was immunoSEQ multiplex PCR, and TCRdb's table has in-frame clones only and misses some. Among about 170,000 clones, 77% were seen once, and the ten largest hold around 2.7%. Source material: peripheral blood. Source of these receptors: a man between 65 and 85 years old with acute or convalescent COVID-19.

The CDR3 DNA reads as TGTGCCAGTAGTATGACCGGGACAGGACCCTACGAGCAGTACTTC. It yields the protein CASSMTGTGPYEQYF. The chain has TRBV19 and TRBJ2-7; TRBD1 agrees at 8 bases. Germline-derived CDR1 and CDR2 are LNHDA and SQIVND (reference sequence). CDR3 length: 15 residues. Losses at the gene ends were 3 bases for V and 2 bases for J; bases not matched to a gene: 6.

The chain uses TRBV28 and TRBJ1-1; 9 nucleotides match TRBD1. Germline CDR1 is MDHEN and CDR2 is SYDVKM. CDR3 size: 15 residues. V lost 5 bases, J lost 7 bases, and 11 bases stayed unmatched. The CDR3 protein is CASSRTGVLVFEAFF. The DNA for the CDR3 is TGTGCCAGCAGTAGGACAGGGGTCCTCGTCTTTGAAGCTTTCTTT.

V is TRBV10-2 and J is TRBJ1-2; unclear D gene. There are 11 residues in the CDR3. Trimming cost V 0 bases and J 8 bases, with 4 bases left between them. CDR1 and CDR2 from the germline V gene are WSHSY and SAAADI. CDR3 nucleotide sequence: TGCGCCAGCAGTGAGTCTTCAGGCTACACCTTC. Its translation is CASSESSGYTF.

J is TRBJ1-5 and V is TRBV30; D is perhaps TRBD1 (5 bases). The CDR3 length is 14 residues. Germline values: CDR1 GTSNPN, CDR2 SVGIG (reference sequence). Trimming stripped 4 bases from V and 7 bases from J, with 17 bases between. In DNA form, the CDR3 reads TGTGCCTGGATGGGGGGTGGGGGAAACCAGCCCCAGCATTTT. Protein product: CAWMGGGGNQPQHF.

Points on this clone: A read error may produce the germline difference seen at one junction end. The chain uses TRBV5-1 and TRBJ2-5; 15 nucleotides align to TRBD2. Germline CDR1 and CDR2: SGHRS and YFSETQ. The CDR3 has 16 amino acids. DNA of the CDR3: TGCGCCAGCAACTTGGGACTAGCGGGGGGACAAGAGACCCAGTACTTC. Protein product: CASNLGLAGGQETQYF.

V usage is TRBV6-5 and J usage is TRBJ1-5; D is perhaps TRBD1 (6 bases). Trimming shortened V by 10 bases and J by 4 bases, and 14 bases separated the two germline ends. Germline V gene sequence: CDR1 MNHEY, CDR2 SVGAGI. This CDR3 spans 13 amino acids. CDR3 in amino acids: CATSTGRNQPQHF. The DNA of the CDR3 is TGTGCCACCTCGACAGGTCGGAATCAGCCCCAGCATTTT.

This clone turned up a few times. V gene TRBV7-6 combines with J gene TRBJ1-4; 8 bases match TRBD1. Germline lookup yields CDR1 SGHVS and CDR2 FNYEAQ. The CDR3 extends over 17 amino acids. With V trimmed by 2 bases and J by 3 bases, 8 bases remained unmatched. The CDR3 nucleotides read TGTGCCAGCAGCTTACGTTCCGGACAGGGAGCTAATGAAAAACTGTTTTTT. Amino acids: CASSLRSGQGANEKLFF. The full variable domain, with the rest looked up from reference TRBV7-6 and TRBJ1-4, is GAGVSQSPRYKVTKRGQDVALRCDPISGHVSLYWYRQALGQGPEFLTYFNYEAQQDKSGLPNDRFSAERPEGSISTLTIQRTEQRDSAMYRCASSLRSGQGANEKLFFGSGTQLSVL.

The chain uses TRBV6-5 and TRBJ1-6; 9 positions agree with TRBD1. The ends lost 0 bases at V and 10 bases at J; junction bases unmatched: 4. In germline, CDR1 is MNHEY, CDR2 SVGAGI. The CDR3 is 15 amino acids. The CDR3 loop is CASSYSTGGDSPLHF. The CDR3 coding sequence is TGTGCCAGCAGTTACTCGACAGGGGGGGACTCACCCCTCCACTTT.

This clone was seen once. DNA of the CDR3: TGTGCCATCAGTGAGGGACAGGCAACTGGAAACACCATATATTTT. It is translated as CAISEGQATGNTIYF. This chain uses TRBV10-3 with TRBJ1-3; 7 bases line up with TRBD1. The CDR3 totals 15 residues. Germline trimming cut 2 bases from V and 2 bases from J; bases unmatched to any gene: 3. Germline CDR1 ENHRY, CDR2 SYGVKD.

The V and J genes are TRBV27 and TRBJ2-2, with 9 bases that match TRBD1. The CDR3 is made up of 18 amino acids. Germline V gives CDR1 MNHEY, CDR2 SMNVEV (reference sequence). V shed 6 bases and J 6 bases; nucleotides not matched to a gene: 17. CDR3 loop: CASRGLLFGTGQAGELFF. CDR3 sequence (DNA): TGTGCCAGCAGGGGCCTACTCTTCGGGACAGGGCAGGCCGGGGAGCTGTTTTTT.

The chain couples TRBV18 to TRBJ2-7; 7 nucleotides match TRBD1. This CDR3 contains 15 residues. The J segment lost 2 bases and the V segment lost 5 bases, leaving 9 bases of the junction unmatched. Per germline, CDR1 KGHSH and CDR2 LQKENI. CDR3 loop: CASSDRVRNAYEQYF. The CDR3 DNA reads as TGTGCCAGCTCAGACAGGGTAAGGAATGCCTACGAGCAGTACTTC. Filled out from reference TRBV18 and TRBJ2-7, the complete variable domain reads NAGVMQNPRHLVRRRGQEARLRCSPMKGHSHVYWYRQLPEEGLKFMVYLQKENIIDESGMPKERFSAEFPKEGPSILRIQQVVRGDSAAYFCASSDRVRNAYEQYFGPGTRLTVT.

The rearrangement links TRBV29-1 to TRBJ1-1; D might be TRBD1 (6 bases). CDR1 is SQVTM, CDR2 ANQGSEA, per germline. This CDR3 spans 12 amino acids. The V end was cut by 4 bases, the J end by 1 base, with 7 bases between. This CDR3 reads CSVATGNTEAFF. The CDR3 DNA reads as TGCAGCGTTGCGACAGGGAACACTGAAGCTTTCTTT.

The DNA for the CDR3 is TGCGCCAGCAGCCCGGACTCCACCGGGGAGCTGTTTTTT. It specifies CASSPDSTGELFF. V is TRBV4-1 and J is TRBJ2-2, with D tentatively TRBD2 (5 bases). Germline V gene lookup returns CDR1 MGHRA and CDR2 YSYEKL. V was cut by 4 bases and J by 4 bases, with 7 bases left in between. This CDR3 has 13 residues.

The rearrangement links TRBV6-1 to TRBJ2-7; D is perhaps TRBD2 (5 bases). CDR1 is MNHNS and CDR2 is SASEGT in the germline V gene. This CDR3 region has 14 residues. Trimming removed 1 base at V and 4 bases at J, with 11 bases between. The CDR3: CASSEGGMGYEQYF. In nucleotides, the CDR3 is TGTGCCAGCAGTGAAGGAGGGATGGGTTACGAGCAGTACTTC.

The V and J genes are TRBV18 and TRBJ2-3; D ambiguous. There are 15 residues in the CDR3. The V end lost 2 bases, the J end lost 3 bases, and 12 bases lay between the germline ends. Germline-derived CDR1 and CDR2 are KGHSH and LQKENI. In DNA form, the CDR3 reads TGTGCCAGCTCACCAGTACCTCAGATGACAGATACGCAGTATTTT. Amino acids: CASSPVPQMTDTQYF.

The chain links TRBV6-5 to TRBJ1-4; 8 bases fit TRBD1. The CDR3 runs to 15 residues. J gave up 3 bases and V 6 bases, and 6 bases lay outside the gene matches. CDR1 and CDR2 (germline): MNHEY, SVGAGI. The CDR3 sequence: CASRPQGAPNEKLFF. For the CDR3, the DNA is TGTGCCAGCAGACCCCAGGGGGCTCCTAATGAAAAACTGTTTTTT.

The chain carries TRBV5-5 and TRBJ1-3, with D unresolved. V was cut by 2 bases and J by 4 bases, with 10 bases left in between. CDR1 is SGHKS, CDR2 YYEKEE, per germline (reference sequence). The CDR3 runs 14 residues. CDR3 DNA: TGTGCCAGCAGCTTCTCCGGGTCGGGAAACACCATATATTTT. Protein product: CASSFSGSGNTIYF.

The CDR3 DNA reads as TGCGCCAGCAGCGAGCGGGGGACAGGGAGTTCGGCTTTCTTT. Translating it yields CASSERGTGSSAFF. The chain is built from TRBV5-1 and TRBJ1-1, with 9 bases lining up with TRBD1. Germline CDR1 is SGHRS and CDR2 is YFSETQ. The trim removed 4 bases at V and 11 bases at J, leaving 12 bases unmatched. This CDR3 comprises 14 residues.

V usage is TRBV7-2 and J usage is TRBJ2-1; the D gene is possibly TRBD1 (6 bases). The CDR3 extends over 14 amino acids. V was cut by 1 base and J by 8 bases, with 12 bases left in between. Looked up from germline, CDR1 is SGHTA and CDR2 is FQGNSA. Written as DNA, the CDR3 is TGTGCCAGCAGCTTAGTTCTGGGGGCGGATGAGCAGTTCTTC. It yields the protein CASSLVLGADEQFF.

This sequence joins TRBV5-6 and TRBJ1-1, with D perhaps TRBD1 (6 bases). Germline CDR1 and CDR2: SGHDT and YYEEEE. V shed 4 bases and J shed 2 bases, with 18 bases lying between them. This CDR3 is 16 amino acids long. The CDR3 loop is CASSPGGGQTNTEAFF. DNA for the CDR3: TGTGCCAGCAGCCCCGGTGGAGGACAGACCAACACTGAAGCTTTCTTT.

The V gene is TRBV27, the J gene TRBJ1-4, with TRBD1 matching 10 bases. V gave up 2 bases and J gave up 7 bases; unmatched junction bases: 1. Germline V lookup: CDR1 MNHEY, CDR2 SMNVEV (reference sequence). The CDR3 contains 14 residues. CDR3 in DNA: TGTGCCAGCAGTTTAGGGACAGGGGCTGAAAAACTGTTTTTT. This sequence encodes CASSLGTGAEKLFF.

The CDR3 nucleotides are TGTGCCAGCAGCCAAGTTGGCGCAGGTCGGCAAGAGACCCAGTACTTC. Translating gives CASSQVGAGRQETQYF. The chain has TRBV3-1 (or the pseudogene TRBV3-2) and TRBJ2-5; D uncertain. The germline V gene has CDR1 LGHDT and CDR2 YNNKEL (reference sequence). The germline V and J ends were trimmed by 1 base and 2 bases, with 14 bases remaining between them. The CDR3 runs 16 residues.

V gene TRBV6-5 combines with J gene TRBJ1-2; 7 bases are a match to TRBD1. The CDR3 has 14 amino acids. Losses at the gene ends were 11 bases for V and 1 base for J; bases not matched to a gene: 10. CDR1 is MNHEY and CDR2 is SVGAGI in the germline V gene. In nucleotides, the CDR3 is TGTGCCGCGGGGGGGACAGCCCTTAACTATGGCTACACCTTC. It translates to CAAGGTALNYGYTF.

The rearrangement joins TRBV6-2 or TRBV6-3 to TRBJ2-1; 7 positions agree with TRBD1. Germline V gives CDR1 MNHEY, CDR2 SVGEGT. The CDR3 has 15 residues. Trimming at V came to 2 bases and at J to 6 bases, leaving 7 bases not matched to a gene. This CDR3 is CASSYQRGLSNEQFF. CDR3 DNA: TGTGCCAGCAGTTACCAAAGGGGGCTTAGCAATGAGCAGTTCTTC.